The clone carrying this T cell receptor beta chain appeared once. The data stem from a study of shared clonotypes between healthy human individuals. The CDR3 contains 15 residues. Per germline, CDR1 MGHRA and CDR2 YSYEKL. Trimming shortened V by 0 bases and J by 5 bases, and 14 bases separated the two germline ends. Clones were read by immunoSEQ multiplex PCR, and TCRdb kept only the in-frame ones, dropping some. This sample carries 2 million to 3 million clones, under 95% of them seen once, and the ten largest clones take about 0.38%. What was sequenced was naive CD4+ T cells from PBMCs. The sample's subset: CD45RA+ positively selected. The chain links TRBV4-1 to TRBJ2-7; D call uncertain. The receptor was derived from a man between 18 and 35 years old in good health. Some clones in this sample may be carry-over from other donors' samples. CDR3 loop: CASSQDVYPRDEQYF. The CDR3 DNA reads TGCGCCAGCAGCCAAGACGTGTATCCTAGAGACGAGCAGTACTTC.